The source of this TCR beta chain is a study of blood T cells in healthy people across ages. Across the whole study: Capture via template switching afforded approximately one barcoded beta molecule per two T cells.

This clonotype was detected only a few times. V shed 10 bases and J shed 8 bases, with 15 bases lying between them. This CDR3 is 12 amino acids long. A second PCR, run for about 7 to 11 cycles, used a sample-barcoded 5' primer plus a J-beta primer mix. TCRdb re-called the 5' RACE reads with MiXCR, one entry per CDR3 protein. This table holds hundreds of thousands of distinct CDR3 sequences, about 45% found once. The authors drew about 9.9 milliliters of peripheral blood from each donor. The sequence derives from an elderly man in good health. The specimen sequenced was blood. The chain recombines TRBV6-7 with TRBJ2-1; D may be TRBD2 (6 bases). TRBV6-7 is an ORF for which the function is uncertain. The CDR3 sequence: CATPRDQYEQFF. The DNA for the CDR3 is TGTGCCACCCCGCGGGATCAGTATGAGCAGTTCTTC.